Detailed here is one TCR beta chain. The antigen is unknown. Measured with immunoSEQ multiplex PCR; TCRdb has only the in-frame clones, and not every one. The sample comprises some 10,000 clones, 98% of which are singletons, and around 0.24% rests with the top ten. V was trimmed by 4 bases and J by 3 bases, leaving 5 bases between them. Germline CDR1 reads SGHKS; CDR2 reads YYEKEE (reference sequence). The CDR3 extends over 11 amino acids. This sample is drawn from a study of monozygotic twins with cystic fibrosis. Study summary: Three micrograms of fragmented DNA underwent about 15 PCR cycles for library preparation.

Study-level results: V usage most resembled the co-twin in 13 of 16 pairs. Nucleotide-identical clonotype sharing was significantly higher within monozygotic CF twin pairs than between unrelated CF individuals. Median Simpson clonality of 0.0095 suggested naive T cells predominated.

Sequenced sample: blood. This sequence joins TRBV5-5 and TRBJ2-7; D is unclear. The clonotype comes from a girl aged 2-10 years with cystic fibrosis. The CDR3 nucleotides are TGTGCCAGCAGCCTAAACTACGAGCAGTACTTC. Its translation: CASSLNYEQYF.